The 7 T cell receptor beta chains reported below all come from one sample, sequenced in a study of fetal regulatory T cell absence and autoimmunity. Profiled with immunoSEQ multiplex PCR; TCRdb holds only in-frame clones, not every one. The sample contains tens of thousands of clones, roughly 83% of which appear only once. Sequenced: cord blood. The source of these receptors is a newborn boy with IPEX syndrome.

The CDR3 sequence is CSARGLAGGSDTQYF. The DNA for the CDR3 is TGCAGCGCCCGCGGCTTAGCGGGGGGTTCGGATACGCAGTATTTT. The V gene is TRBV29-1, the J gene TRBJ2-3; 10 bases map to TRBD2. V was clipped by 7 bases and J by 6 bases; unmatched bases: 13. Germline V CDR1 and CDR2: SQVTM, ANQGSEA. The CDR3 runs 15 residues.

This clone was observed a single time. The gene calls are TRBV10-2 and TRBJ2-5; D unclear. This CDR3 spans 13 amino acids. Deletions cut 4 bases from V and 4 bases from J, with 10 bases between. The germline gives CDR1 WSHSY, CDR2 SAAADI. The CDR3 reads CASSVQKRETQYF. The CDR3 nucleotides read TGCGCCAGCAGTGTCCAAAAGAGAGAGACCCAGTACTTC.

The rearrangement joins TRBV4-1 to TRBJ2-7; 11 bases line up with TRBD2. The germline V gene has CDR1 MGHRA and CDR2 YSYEKL. The CDR3 length is 15 residues. V lost 5 bases and J lost 4; bases outside the gene matches: 7. Here the CDR3 DNA reads TGCGCCAGCAGCTTCCAGACTAGCGGGACTTACGAGCAGTACTTC. Translated: CASSFQTSGTYEQYF.

The rearrangement uses TRBV4-1 and TRBJ2-5, with 8 bases that match TRBD1. The germline gives CDR1 MGHRA, CDR2 YSYEKL. CDR3 size: 15 residues. The V gene end was trimmed by 3 bases and the J gene end by 4 bases; junction bases not matched to a gene: 7. CDR3 bases: TGCGCCAGCAGCCAGTGGGACAGGAAGGGAGAGACCCAGTACTTC. It specifies CASSQWDRKGETQYF.

V gene TRBV7-8 combines with J gene TRBJ2-5, with a weak D call TRBD2 (5 bases). V shed 5 bases and J shed 0 bases, with 7 bases lying between them. Germline V gene lookup returns CDR1 SGHVS and CDR2 FQNEAQ. CDR3 size: 13 residues. CDR3 loop: CASSRTHQETQYF. The CDR3 region has the DNA TGTGCCAGCAGCAGGACTCACCAAGAGACCCAGTACTTC.

The genes are TRBV5-4 and TRBJ2-5; perhaps D is TRBD1 or TRBD2 (5 bases each). The V end was cut by 6 bases, the J end by 5 bases, with 11 bases between. The CDR3 is 12 residues long. CDR1 is SGHNT and CDR2 is YYREEE in the germline V gene (reference sequence). The CDR3 bases are TGTGCCAGCACGAGGGGTGGCGAGACCCAGTACTTC. It is translated as CASTRGGETQYF.

This chain connects TRBV7-9 to TRBJ1-1; D perhaps matches TRBD1 (5 bases). Germline V gene data show CDR1 as SEHNR and CDR2 as FQNEAQ (reference sequence). The V end lost 1 base, the J end lost 11 bases, and 11 bases lay between the germline ends. CDR3 length: 12 amino acids. The CDR3: CASSLGDFGAFF. The CDR3 DNA reads TGTGCCAGCAGCTTAGGGGACTTCGGGGCTTTCTTT.